This record concerns one T cell receptor (beta chain) sequence. Its matching antigen is unknown. One junction end does not reproduce the germline sequence, and a read error may be involved. The study ran its PCR with 60 Vbeta and 13 Jbeta primers. The assay was immunoSEQ multiplex PCR, and TCRdb's table has in-frame clones only and misses some. The sample consists of over 85,000 clones, roughly 80% of them appearing once. The CDR3 loop spans 13 amino acids. CDR1 and CDR2 (germline): SGHVS, FNYEAQ. The data were obtained in a study of cytomegalovirus exposure and HLA in healthy donors. Each of the donors was a healthy bone marrow donor. Study-level findings and limits: Later findings reportedly placed an Asian-associated ancestry cluster below the approximately 670-donor mean for N-insertions.

This chain uses TRBV7-6 with TRBJ1-4, with 9 bases matching TRBD1. The sample consisted of PBMCs. The TCR originated in a man aged 35-49 years in good health and CMV-seronegative. CDR3 bases: TGTGCCAGCAGCCCAATCGGGACAGGGTTGGCCGTTTTT. It is translated as CASSPIGTGLAVF.